This is a list of T cell receptor beta chains from one sample in a study of T cell clusters in autoimmune cytopenias. TCRdb re-called the multiplex PCR reads; every CDR3 protein appears as one record, without DNA. In all, the sample yields 6,000 to 6,500 distinct CDR3 sequences. Material for sequencing was peripheral blood. Every receptor here comes from a human donor with an autoimmune cytopenia or autoimmune hepatitis (not recorded which). The CDR3 runs from the conserved cysteine through the conserved F or W. The size of a clone is reported for some rows only, either as once, few or many, or as a class for expanded clones.

j_call clone_size v_call cdr3_aa
TRBJ2-7 medium-sized TRBV29-1 CSVGGRSYEQYF
TRBJ2-2 medium-sized TRBV28 CASSWGLTNTGELFF
TRBJ2-5 - TRBV18 CASSPPNRETQYF
TRBJ1-1 - TRBV14 CASSQDRRGEAFF
TRBJ1-1 - TRBV20-1 CSAPPQTRDEAFF
TRBJ2-7 - TRBV7-3 CASSALTVSEQYF
TRBJ2-7 - TRBV4-1 CASTPGDTYEQYF
TRBJ2-1 - TRBV6-2/TRBV6-3 CASSDSGRDEQFF
TRBJ2-7 medium-sized TRBV29-1 CSAADRYEQYF
TRBJ2-1 medium-sized TRBV5-6 CASSFGWGTSGRNEQFF
TRBJ1-5 medium-sized TRBV6-5 CASSPSPGQPQHF
TRBJ2-3 - TRBV20-1 CSAPGREADTQYF
TRBJ1-1 - TRBV7-2 CASSFINTEAFF
TRBJ2-5 - TRBV5-1 CASSFSGAQETQYF
TRBJ2-1 - TRBV7-7 CASSLDWRANNEQFF
TRBJ2-2 medium-sized TRBV19 CASIRASGGASTGELFF
TRBJ1-1 - TRBV24-1 CATGVRGGLTEAFF
TRBJ2-5 medium-sized TRBV10-3 CAISVADQETQYF
TRBJ1-2 medium-sized TRBV18 CASSQQSYGYTF
TRBJ2-5 large TRBV29-1 CSVDSQETQYF
TRBJ2-5 medium-sized TRBV6-1 CASRAGLAGGETQYF
TRBJ1-1 - TRBV12-3/TRBV12-4 CASSSYGGGGSVEAFF
TRBJ2-5 medium-sized TRBV27 CASSLEWQGGRETQYF
TRBJ2-2 medium-sized TRBV6-2/TRBV6-3 CASSYSQGVNTGELFF
TRBJ2-5 - TRBV28 CASSPSMAGGSPRAQYF
TRBJ2-4 - TRBV20-1 CSATSPGVGNIQYF
TRBJ2-5 - TRBV27 CASSLLAGGSGETQYF
TRBJ1-5 medium-sized TRBV6-2/TRBV6-3 CASSYGQRNQPQHF
TRBJ1-5 medium-sized TRBV6-2/TRBV6-3 CASSPGTGSNQPQHF
TRBJ2-7 medium-sized TRBV18 CASSPMDRVHEQYF
TRBJ2-7 - TRBV7-9 CASSWTSGGAYEQYF
TRBJ1-1 - TRBV4-2 CASSQPRNRGQWAFF
TRBJ2-1 - TRBV14 CASSQGTSGGANYNEQFF
TRBJ2-5 medium-sized TRBV12-3/TRBV12-4 CASTYGGGLGPFLTQYF
TRBJ2-7 medium-sized TRBV29-1 CSVTGVDYEQYF
TRBJ2-7 medium-sized TRBV18 CASSPLPGGTYEQYF
TRBJ1-1 - TRBV6-4 CASSLRGDGGNTEAFF
TRBJ2-4 - TRBV5-1 CASSLGLAKNIQYF
TRBJ2-7 medium-sized TRBV29-1 CSAGLAGVSYEQYF
TRBJ2-1 - TRBV7-9 CASSSYGQGATNEQFF
TRBJ1-1 medium-sized TRBV6-5 CASSYGDGAFF
TRBJ2-2 - TRBV7-2 CASSLPGQGASSELFF